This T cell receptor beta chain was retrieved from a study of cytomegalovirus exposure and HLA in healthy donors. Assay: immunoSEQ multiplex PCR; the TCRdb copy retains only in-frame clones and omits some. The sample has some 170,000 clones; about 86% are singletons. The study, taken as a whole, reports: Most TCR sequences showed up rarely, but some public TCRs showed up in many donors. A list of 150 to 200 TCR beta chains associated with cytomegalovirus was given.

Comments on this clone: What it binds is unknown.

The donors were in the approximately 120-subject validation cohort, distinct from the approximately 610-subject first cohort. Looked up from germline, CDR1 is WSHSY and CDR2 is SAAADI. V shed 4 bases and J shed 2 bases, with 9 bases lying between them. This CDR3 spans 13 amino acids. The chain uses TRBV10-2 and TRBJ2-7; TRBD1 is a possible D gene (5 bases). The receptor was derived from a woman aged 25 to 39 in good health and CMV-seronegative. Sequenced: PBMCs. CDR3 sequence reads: CASSGTGPYEQYF. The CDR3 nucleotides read TGCGCCAGCAGTGGAACAGGCCCCTACGAGCAGTACTTC.